This T cell receptor (beta chain) is drawn from a study of T-cell memory formation after mild COVID-19. Study observations and caveats: Whether second-wave clones peaking at day 37 were SARS-CoV-2 specific went unconfirmed. Some clones that responded turned up in pre-infection memory, which suggests that cross-reactive memory joined in.

TCRdb reanalysed the 5' RACE reads using MiXCR and keeps one entry per CDR3 protein. The data hold around 530,000 distinct CDR3 sequences, with roughly 21% observed a single time. To note about this clonotype: The antigen is not known.

Germline CDR1 reads LGHNA; CDR2 reads YNFKEQ. J lost 0 bases, V lost 1 base, and 4 bases had no gene match. The CDR3 loop spans 17 amino acids. The TCR sequence derives from an adult woman who had mild COVID-19 (a few samples of this study predate the infection). Cell type and time point are not known. The rearrangement links TRBV4-2 to TRBJ2-3, with 10 bases matching TRBD2. Specimen: PBMCs or a T cell subset sorted from them (not recorded which). The CDR3 spells CASSQGGLAISTDTQYF. DNA for the CDR3: TGTGCCAGCAGCCAAGGGGGACTAGCGATTAGCACAGATACGCAGTATTTT.